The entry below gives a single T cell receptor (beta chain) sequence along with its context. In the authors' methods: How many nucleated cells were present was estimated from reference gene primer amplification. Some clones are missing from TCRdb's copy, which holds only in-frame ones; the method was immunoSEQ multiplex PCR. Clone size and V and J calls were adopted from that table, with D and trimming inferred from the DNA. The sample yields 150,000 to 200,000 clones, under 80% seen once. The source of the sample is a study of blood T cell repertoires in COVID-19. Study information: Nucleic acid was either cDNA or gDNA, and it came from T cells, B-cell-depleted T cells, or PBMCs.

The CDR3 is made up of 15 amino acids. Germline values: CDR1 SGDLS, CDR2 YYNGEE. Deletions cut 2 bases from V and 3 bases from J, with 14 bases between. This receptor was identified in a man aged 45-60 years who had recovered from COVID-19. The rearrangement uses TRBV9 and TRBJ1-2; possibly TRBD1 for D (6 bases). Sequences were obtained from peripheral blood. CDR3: CASSVVPSGDYGYTF. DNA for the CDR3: TGTGCCAGCAGCGTTGTGCCGTCAGGGGACTATGGCTACACCTTC.